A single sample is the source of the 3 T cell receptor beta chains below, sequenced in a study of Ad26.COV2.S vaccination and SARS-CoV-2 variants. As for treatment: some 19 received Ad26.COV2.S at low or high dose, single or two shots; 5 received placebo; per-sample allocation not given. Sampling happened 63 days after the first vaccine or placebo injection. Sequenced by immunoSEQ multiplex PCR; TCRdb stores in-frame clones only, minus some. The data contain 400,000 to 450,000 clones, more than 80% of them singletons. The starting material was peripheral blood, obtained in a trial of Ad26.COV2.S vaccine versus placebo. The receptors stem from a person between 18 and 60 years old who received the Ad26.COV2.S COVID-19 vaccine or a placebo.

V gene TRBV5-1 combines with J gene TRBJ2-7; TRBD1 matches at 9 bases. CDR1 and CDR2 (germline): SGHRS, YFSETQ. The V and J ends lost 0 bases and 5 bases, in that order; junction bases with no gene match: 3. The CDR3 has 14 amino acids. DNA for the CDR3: TGCGCCAGCAGCTTGGTGGACAGGGGTAACGAGCAGTACTTC. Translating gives CASSLVDRGNEQYF.

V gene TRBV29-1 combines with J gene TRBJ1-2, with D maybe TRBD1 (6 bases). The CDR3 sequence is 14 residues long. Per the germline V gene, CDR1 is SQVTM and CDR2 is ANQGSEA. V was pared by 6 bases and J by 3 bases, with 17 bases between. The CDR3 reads CSVGAGSRDYGYTF. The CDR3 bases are TGCAGCGTGGGGGCCGGATCCAGGGACTATGGCTACACCTTC. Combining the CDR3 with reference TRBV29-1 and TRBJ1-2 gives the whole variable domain SAVISQKPSRDICQRGTSLTIQCQVDSQVTMMFWYRQQPGQSLTLIATANQGSEATYESGFVIDKFPISRPNLTFSTLTVSNMSPEDSSIYLCSVGAGSRDYGYTFGSGTRLTVV.

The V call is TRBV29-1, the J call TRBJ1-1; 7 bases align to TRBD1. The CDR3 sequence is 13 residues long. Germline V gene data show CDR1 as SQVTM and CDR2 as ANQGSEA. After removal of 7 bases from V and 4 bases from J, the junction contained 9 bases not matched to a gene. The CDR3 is CSAKTGEGTEAFF. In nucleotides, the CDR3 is TGCAGCGCAAAAACAGGGGAAGGCACTGAAGCTTTCTTT.